This T cell receptor beta chain was found in a study of lymphopenia after photon versus proton radiotherapy. Sequencing was performed with immunoSEQ multiplex PCR; in TCRdb, only in-frame clones are kept and a portion is missing. This table has more than 70,000 clones, over 70% appearing once. CDR1 is MDHEN and CDR2 is SYDVKM in the germline V gene. This CDR3 is built from 14 residues. With 3 bases removed from V and 8 bases from J, the gap between germline ends came to 14 bases. Study findings and constraints: Post-nadir TCR diversity decline inversely tracked overall survival among those who died. Under photons, naive T cells and diversity fell while effector/memory populations rose. Better survival with proton therapy was suggested as possible, not demonstrated. After lymphocyte nadir, photon-treated repertoires showed oligoclonal expansion, especially CD8+ Temra.

Turning to this clone: Its antigen is not known.

This clonotype was obtained from a man aged 60-69 years with pancreatic cancer. J is TRBJ2-1 and V is TRBV28; tentatively, D is TRBD1 or TRBD2 (7 bases each). This specimen was peripheral blood, taken from a patient treated with proton-based radiotherapy. This CDR3 reads CASSFRGGIDEQFF. DNA of the CDR3: TGTGCCAGCAGTTTCAGGGGGGGAATCGATGAGCAGTTCTTC.